One sample yielded the 5 T cell receptor beta chains listed below, sequenced in a study of T cell clonality in common variable immunodeficiency. Some clones are missing from TCRdb's copy, which holds only in-frame ones; the method was immunoSEQ multiplex PCR. The sample presents 30,000 to 40,000 clones, none singletons. Sequencing was carried out using peripheral blood mononuclear cells. Receptor source: a person aged 18 to 69 in good health.

This clone was recorded many times. The read stops 3 residues short of the end of the CDR3; the missing end is completed from the germline J gene. This sequence joins TRBV4-1 and TRBJ1-1; 8 nucleotides align to TRBD1. Germline lookup yields CDR1 MGHRA and CDR2 YSYEKL. V lost 3 bases, J lost 3 bases, and 6 bases stayed unmatched. CDR3 length: 15 amino acids. Here the CDR3 reads CASSQDRVGYTEAFF. Incomplete CDR3 DNA: TGCGCCAGCAGCCAGGACAGGGTAGGGTACACTGAA.

For this clone: Coverage ceases 3 residues before the CDR3 finishes, and the germline J gene fills in the end. The chain recombines TRBV7-6 with TRBJ2-4; D not resolved. V lost 0 bases and J lost 2, with 11 bases in between. The CDR3 covers 16 residues. Germline values: CDR1 SGHVS, CDR2 FNYEAQ. Incomplete CDR3 DNA: TGTGCCAGCAGCTTAGCGGAAACAGCTTCCAAAAACATT. Its protein product is CASSLAETASKNI. The whole CDR3 protein reads CASSLAETASKNIQYF.

This clone was counted at least ten times. The read stops 3 residues short of the end of the CDR3; the missing end is completed from the germline J gene. The rearrangement links TRBV11-2 to TRBJ2-7, with 8 nucleotides matching TRBD1. CDR1 and CDR2 (germline): SGHAT, FQNNGV. With 8 bases clipped from V and 1 base from J, the junction kept 10 bases outside the gene matches. This CDR3 contains 15 residues. The DNA read from the CDR3 is TGTGCCAGCCGATCCGTCCGACAGGGGTCCTACGAG. It codes for CASRSVRQGSYE. The CDR3 in full is CASRSVRQGSYEQYF.

This clone came up a few times. With the read ending 3 residues before the CDR3 end, the germline J gene is used to fill in that end. This chain joins TRBV11-3 and TRBJ2-1; 9 bases are shared with TRBD1. The CDR3 runs to 15 residues. Germline V gene lookup returns CDR1 SGHNT and CDR2 YENEEA. The junction had 1 base not matched to a gene; V was cut back by 3 bases and J by 1 base. CDR3 region: CASSLGQGSYNEQFF. The DNA read from the CDR3 is TGTGCCAGCAGCTTGGGACAGGGTTCCTACAATGAG.

This clone was observed at least ten times. The CDR3 end falls 3 residues outside the read, so it is completed with the germline J gene. The chain carries TRBV7-2 and TRBJ2-7; a possible D gene is TRBD1 (6 bases). CDR3 size: 13 residues. Germline V gives CDR1 SGHTA, CDR2 FQGNSA. Trimming cost V 5 bases and J 2 bases, with 10 bases left between them. CDR3 loop: CASSQQGAYEQYF. Incomplete CDR3 DNA: TGTGCCAGCAGCCAACAGGGCGCCTACGAG.